This T cell receptor (beta chain) appears in the sequencing data of a study of T cells in Graves' hyperthyroidism and ophthalmopathy. General study points: Blood also held most thyroid clonotypes expanded beyond 0.001. Model-based prediction identified ophthalmopathy a median roughly 5.9 months prior to its onset. A model of 13 V-J features distinguished ophthalmopathy from stable hyperthyroidism.

With duration under 3 months, ophthalmopathy was active: Clinical Activity Score at least 3, NOSPECS at least 4. The CDR3 runs to 13 residues. Germline CDR1 reads SGHAT; CDR2 reads FQNNGV. Trimming took off 5 bases at V and 4 bases at J, with 11 bases between the two ends. There were TCR beta CDR3 regions amplified from RNA transcripts. The TCR CDR3 was amplified in a first-round RT-PCR using the HTBI primer set. TCRdb reanalysed the multiplex PCR reads using MiXCR and keeps one entry per CDR3 protein. Among roughly 640,000 distinct CDR3 sequences listed, about a sixth were seen once. At least ten counts were recorded for this clonotype. The target antigen is unknown.

The V call is TRBV11-2, the J call TRBJ1-2; D ambiguous. The sequenced material came from blood. The sequence derives from a middle-aged woman with Graves' ophthalmopathy. The CDR3 sequence is CASSPRPAYGYTF. For the CDR3, the DNA is TGTGCCAGCAGCCCTAGACCGGCCTATGGCTACACCTTC.